The present entry profiles one T cell receptor beta chain with its context. Its antigen remains unknown. An end of the junction does not agree with germline; a read error may underlie this. Total RNA, at least 6 micrograms per sample, was extracted from PBMCs. A second PCR, run for roughly 7 to 12 cycles, used a sample-barcoded 5' primer plus a J-beta primer mix. TCRdb reprocessed the 5' RACE reads via MiXCR and lists one record per CDR3 protein. This table holds 750,000 to 950,000 distinct CDR3 sequences, 25% to 30% found once. Germline V CDR1 and CDR2: SSHAT, FNYEAQ (reference sequence). The CDR3 sequence is 15 residues long. The data derive from a study of blood T cells in healthy people across ages. Study findings and constraints: The fall in TCR beta diversity per million T cells was roughly linear with age. PBMCs left unsorted prevented a conclusive naive versus antigen-experienced comparison.

The data were also submitted as part of a second study, on T cells of mothers and their children.

This rearrangement joins TRBV7-7 to TRBJ1-1, with D possibly being TRBD1 (6 bases). The specimen sequenced was blood. The clonotype was recovered from a middle-aged woman in good health. CDR3: CASTRFSGECTEAFF. The DNA for the CDR3 is TGTGCTAGCACCCGTTTTTCAGGGGAATGCACTGAAGCTTTCTTT.